These T cell receptor beta chains were read from a single sample in a study of T cell repertoires in cytomegalovirus infection. TCRdb redid the calling of the reads with MiXCR, one entry per CDR3 protein. The sample has hundreds of thousands of distinct CDR3 sequences, around a sixth seen once. The sequencing sample was made of PBMCs. Source of these receptors: a human donor in good health (CMV status not recorded). Some clones in this sample may be carry-over from other donors' samples. Both conserved end residues are part of each CDR3. The D gene is left open where the match is weak. Clone size is shown for a subset of rows, as once, few, many or a class of expanded clone.

clone_size j_call v_call d_call cdr3_nt cdr3_aa
many TRBJ2-7 TRBV7-9 - TGTGCCAGCAGCCGAGAAGGGTGGGGTTCCCACGAGCAGTACTTC CASSREGWGSHEQYF
- TRBJ2-3 TRBV4-3 - TGCGCCAGCAGCCAAGCTGTCGCGGTTACAGATACGCAGTATTTT CASSQAVAVTDTQYF
once TRBJ1-1 TRBV5-1 - TGCGCCAGCAGCTTCTCCCCGGGCGGCACTGAAGCTTTCTTT CASSFSPGGTEAFF
many TRBJ1-6 TRBV5-6 - TGTGCCAGCAGCCACTCGCAGGGTTCCTATAATTCACCCCTCCACTTT CASSHSQGSYNSPLHF
- TRBJ2-3 TRBV10-3 - TGTGCCATCAGTGACCTTCTGGCGGGTGAATCAGATACGCAGTATTTT CAISDLLAGESDTQYF
few TRBJ2-1 TRBV4-3 TRBD2 TGCGCCAGCAGCCCCCTCGTTGGTAGCGGGGCCCCCAATGAGCAGTTCTTC CASSPLVGSGAPNEQFF
many TRBJ2-3 TRBV7-2 TRBD2 TGTGCCAGCAGCTGGGCGGGGGGACGGGACGCCACAGATACGCAGTATTTT CASSWAGGRDATDTQYF
many TRBJ2-3 TRBV7-9 TRBD2 TGTGCCAGCCGAAGCAGCGGGAGAGGCACAGATACGCAGTATTTT CASRSSGRGTDTQYF
once TRBJ2-7 TRBV27 - TGTGCCAGCAGGCCGGGACAACCATTGGTGGACGAGCAGTACTTC CASRPGQPLVDEQYF
many TRBJ2-1 TRBV11-2 TRBD2 TGTGCCAGCAGCATCTTAGCGGGAGGCCCCTACAATGAGCAGTTCTTC CASSILAGGPYNEQFF
- TRBJ2-1 TRBV7-8 - TGTGCCAGCACCCTTTCTAGGGGGAGGGCCGATGAGCAGTTCTTC CASTLSRGRADEQFF
few TRBJ2-5 TRBV11-2 TRBD1 TGTGCCAGCAGCCTGAACTCGGGACAGGGGCAAGAGACCCAGTACTTC CASSLNSGQGQETQYF
few TRBJ2-7 TRBV10-3 - TGTGCCATCAGTGAGTCTCGGAGCAAGCCCTACGAGCAGTACTTC CAISESRSKPYEQYF
- TRBJ2-7 TRBV6-2/TRBV6-3 - TGTGCCAGCACCGATTACTCCTACGAGCAGTACTTC CASTDYSYEQYF
many TRBJ2-5 TRBV7-2 - TGTGCCAGCAGCCGGGCCTCCCGGGAGACCCAGTACTTC CASSRASRETQYF
many TRBJ1-2 TRBV7-9 - TGTGCCAGCAGCTCAGGAGTCCCAAACTATGGCTACACCTTC CASSSGVPNYGYTF
- TRBJ2-1 TRBV6-2/TRBV6-3 - TGTGCCAGCAGTCGAAGTGATGAGCAGTTCTTC CASSRSDEQFF
many TRBJ1-1 TRBV2 TRBD1 TGTGCCAGCAGGGGAGACAGGGTTTTGGCTTTCTTT CASRGDRVLAFF
many TRBJ2-5 TRBV7-9 - TGTGCCAGCAGCTTACATCATCCGTTACAAGAGACCCAGTACTTC CASSLHHPLQETQYF
- TRBJ1-5 TRBV18 - TGTGCCAGCTCAAAAGGGACGGGAGGTAATCAGCCCCAGCATTTT CASSKGTGGNQPQHF
few TRBJ2-1 TRBV3-1 TRBD2 TGTGCCAGCAGCCCACTAGCGGACCGCCCCCAGTTCTTC CASSPLADRPQFF
- TRBJ2-5 TRBV4-1 TRBD2 TGCGCCAGCAGCCAAGATGGACGGGGGGGCGTTGAGACCCAGTACTTC CASSQDGRGGVETQYF
- TRBJ1-5 TRBV28 TRBD1 TGTGCCAGCGGAACAAGGACAGGGGATCAGCCCCAGCATTTT CASGTRTGDQPQHF
- TRBJ2-7 TRBV7-9 - TGTGCCAGCAGCCCCAATACGGGAACCTACGAGCAGTACTTC CASSPNTGTYEQYF
many TRBJ2-7 TRBV7-2 - TGTGCCAGCAGCCGATCGAAGGTCGAGCAGTACTTC CASSRSKVEQYF
few TRBJ2-5 TRBV23-1 - TGCGCCAGCAGTCAAAAGGTTGACGGATGGACCCAGTACTTC CASSQKVDGWTQYF
- TRBJ1-1 TRBV6-2/TRBV6-3 TRBD1 TGTGCCAGCAGGCTACAGGGGCTTATGAACACTGAAGCTTTCTTT CASRLQGLMNTEAFF
- TRBJ1-3 TRBV4-1 TRBD1 TGCGCCAGCAGCCACCCACCTGGGGACAGGGGAAACACCATATATTTT CASSHPPGDRGNTIYF
- TRBJ2-1 TRBV3-1 - TGTGCCAGCAGCCAAGAGTACCCGGGGACCTCCTACAATGAGCAGTTCTTC CASSQEYPGTSYNEQFF
- TRBJ1-6 TRBV2 - TGTGCCAGCACTGGGGGCTCCTATAATTCACCCCTCCACTTT CASTGGSYNSPLHF
few TRBJ1-4 TRBV27 - TGTGCCAGCAGTTTATGGTCCAGCGAAAAACTGTTTTTT CASSLWSSEKLFF
- TRBJ1-6 TRBV27 TRBD1 TGTGCCAGCAGTCCTAGGGCAGGGGGCGGCGTTATCTATAATTCACCCCTCCACTTT CASSPRAGGGVIYNSPLHF
few TRBJ1-2 TRBV5-1 - TGCGCCAGCAGTCAATCTGACAGGACGGGTTATGGCTACACCTTC CASSQSDRTGYGYTF
- TRBJ2-5 TRBV12-3/TRBV12-4 TRBD2 TGTGCCAGCAGCCCCCGTAGCGGGAGTGAAGAGACCCAGTACTTC CASSPRSGSEETQYF
- TRBJ1-6 TRBV30 TRBD1 TGTGCCTGGAAAGGACAGGGGATTTCACCCCTCCACTTT CAWKGQGISPLHF
- TRBJ2-5 TRBV5-6 TRBD2 TGTGCCAGCAGCTTCCTAGCGGGAGGTGGAGAGACCCAGTACTTC CASSFLAGGGETQYF
many TRBJ1-1 TRBV5-4 - TGTGCCAGCAGATCTCACAGCACTCGAGGCACTGAAGCTTTCTTT CASRSHSTRGTEAFF
few TRBJ1-6 TRBV9 - TGTGCCAGCAGCCCACGGGCCAATAATTCACCCCTCCACTTT CASSPRANNSPLHF
many TRBJ2-5 TRBV10-3 - TGTGCCATCAGTATTGGCCTAGATGAGACCCAGTACTTC CAISIGLDETQYF
many TRBJ1-5 TRBV7-8 - TGTGCCAGCAGTCCAAGTGAAAATCAGCCCCAGCATTTT CASSPSENQPQHF
- TRBJ2-1 TRBV4-1 TRBD2 TGCGCCAGCAGCCAAGATGTAGCGGGAGGGTACGTTGAGCAGTTCTTC CASSQDVAGGYVEQFF
once TRBJ1-3 TRBV5-4 TRBD1 TGTGCCAGCAGCGGCGGAACAGGGGGCGCTTATGGAAACACCATATATTTT CASSGGTGGAYGNTIYF